The clone carrying this T cell receptor (beta chain) came up many times. Researchers prepared the TCRbeta library using unique molecular identifiers, the study reports. TCRdb reprocessed the PCR reads via MiXCR and lists one record per CDR3 protein. The table records approximately 250,000 distinct CDR3 sequences, approximately 9.9% of them present only once. The sample comes from a study of T-cell reconstitution after alpha-beta-depleted transplantation in children. Germline assignment: CDR1 KGHDR and CDR2 SFDVKD. The CDR3 is 13 residues long. Trimming took 4 bases from V and 9 from J, leaving 12 bases between them.

Sequenced material: PBMCs from the stem cell graft donor, taken from the stem cell graft. The chain couples TRBV24-1 to TRBJ1-5, with D possibly being TRBD1 (5 bases). The receptor was isolated from a human donor who donated a stem cell graft to a child with SCID. The CDR3 nucleotides read TGTGCCACCAGTGAAAGCGGGGGGTCGCCCCAGCATTTT. Residues: CATSESGGSPQHF.